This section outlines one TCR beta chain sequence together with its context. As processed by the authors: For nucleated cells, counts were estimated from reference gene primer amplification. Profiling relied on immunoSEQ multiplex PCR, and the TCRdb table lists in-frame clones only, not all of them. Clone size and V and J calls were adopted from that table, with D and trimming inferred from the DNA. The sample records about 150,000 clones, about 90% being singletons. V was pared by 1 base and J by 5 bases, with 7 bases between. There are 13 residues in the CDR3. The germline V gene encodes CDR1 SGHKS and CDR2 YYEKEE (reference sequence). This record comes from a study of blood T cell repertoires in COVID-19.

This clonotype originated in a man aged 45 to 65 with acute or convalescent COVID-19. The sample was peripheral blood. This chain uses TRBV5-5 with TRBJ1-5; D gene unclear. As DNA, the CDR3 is TGTGCCAGCAGCTTGACGACTGATCAGCCCCAGCATTTT. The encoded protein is CASSLTTDQPQHF.